The 19 T cell receptor beta chains presented below share a single source sample, sequenced in a study of tumor T cells in aggressive B-cell lymphoma. Sequencing used immunoSEQ multiplex PCR; TCRdb keeps in-frame clones, though not all of them. The sample has 9,500 to 10,000 clones, almost 85% seen once. The sample taken for sequencing was tumor tissue. Receptors originate from an adult with diffuse large B cell lymphoma.

CDR3 coding DNA: TGTGCCTGGAGAGGGACAGGGGAAGGCGCTGAAGCTTTCTTT. Protein product: CAWRGTGEGAEAFF. V is TRBV30 and J is TRBJ1-1; TRBD1 aligns across 10 bases. The V gene's germline CDR1 is GTSNPN and CDR2 SVGIG (reference sequence). CDR3 length equals 14 residues. J was trimmed by 6 bases and V by 3 bases; bases with no gene match: 7.

The rearrangement uses TRBV5-1 and TRBJ1-1, with a tentative D call TRBD1 (6 bases). The CDR3 spans 15 residues. Between the trimmed V and J ends, which lost 7 bases and 3 bases, there was a span of 19 bases. Germline V gives CDR1 SGHRS, CDR2 YFSETQ. CDR3 coding DNA: TGCGCCAGCGCCCTACAGGGCAGGGCCTACACTGAAGCTTTCTTT. Its translation is CASALQGRAYTEAFF.

This rearrangement joins TRBV4-3 to TRBJ2-2; D gene uncertain. Germline-derived CDR1 and CDR2 are LGHNA and YSLEER. The CDR3 is made up of 14 amino acids. V lost 0 bases and J lost 2, with 4 bases in between. The DNA for the CDR3 is TGCGCCAGCAGCCAAGATGTAAACACCGGGGAGCTGTTTTTT. Translated: CASSQDVNTGELFF.

V and J are TRBV5-1 and TRBJ2-7, with a weak D call TRBD1 (6 bases). Germline V lookup: CDR1 SGHRS, CDR2 YFSETQ. Trimming stripped 4 bases from V and 2 bases from J, with 13 bases between. The CDR3 extends over 14 amino acids. The CDR3 DNA sequence: TGCGCCAGCAGCCTCCGAGGGGGAGCCTACGAGCAGTACTTC. Residues: CASSLRGGAYEQYF. The full variable domain, with the rest looked up from reference TRBV5-1 and TRBJ2-7, is KAGVTQTPRYLIKTRGQQVTLSCSPISGHRSVSWYQQTPGQGLQFLFEYFSETQRNKGNFPGRFSGRQFSNSRSEMNVSTLELGDSALYLCASSLRGGAYEQYFGPGTRLTVT.

The V and J genes are TRBV5-1 and TRBJ2-7; 10 bases align to TRBD2. The CDR3 sequence is 15 residues long. Germline CDR1 reads SGHRS; CDR2 reads YFSETQ. V lost 4 bases and J lost 1; bases outside the gene matches: 5. CDR3 in amino acids: CASSQFSGRSYEQYF. CDR3 DNA: TGCGCCAGCAGCCAGTTTAGCGGGAGGTCCTACGAGCAGTACTTC.

This clone was detected only once. In DNA form, the CDR3 reads TGTGCCATCAGTGGACAGGCCCAAGAGACCCAGTACTTC. Translated, it gives CAISGQAQETQYF. V is TRBV10-3 and J is TRBJ2-5, with D possibly being TRBD1 (6 bases). The CDR3 extends over 13 amino acids. The V and J ends lost 4 bases and 1 base respectively, with 7 bases between them. Per germline, CDR1 ENHRY and CDR2 SYGVKD.

This chain connects TRBV5-1 to TRBJ1-2; 10 bases agree with TRBD1. J lost 5 bases, V lost 4 bases, and 8 bases had no gene match. The CDR3 is 15 residues long. The germline gives CDR1 SGHRS, CDR2 YFSETQ. The chain's CDR3 is CASSPRTGGRYGYTF. In DNA, the CDR3 is TGCGCCAGCAGCCCTAGGACAGGGGGAAGGTATGGCTACACCTTC.

Remarks on this clone: Other DNA sequences in this sample translate to the same CDR3. This chain links TRBV18 with TRBJ1-1, with TRBD1 as a possible D gene (5 bases). Trimming removed 1 base at V and 1 base at J, with 13 bases between. Germline V gene data show CDR1 as KGHSH and CDR2 as LQKENI. The CDR3 sequence is 16 residues long. The CDR3: CASSPQITGKNTEAFF. For the CDR3, the DNA is TGTGCCAGCTCACCACAAATAACAGGCAAGAACACTGAAGCTTTCTTT. The full variable domain, rest sourced from reference TRBV18 and TRBJ1-1, is NAGVMQNPRHLVRRRGQEARLRCSPMKGHSHVYWYRQLPEEGLKFMVYLQKENIIDESGMPKERFSAEFPKEGPSILRIQQVVRGDSAAYFCASSPQITGKNTEAFFGQGTRLTVV.

A single count supports this clone. CDR3 sequence reads: CASSLTSGSNRGFF. The CDR3 region has the DNA TGTGCCAGCAGCTTGACTAGCGGGAGTAACAGGGGGTTCTTC. This chain uses TRBV7-2 with TRBJ2-1, with TRBD2 matching over 12 bases. The V gene's germline CDR1 is SGHTA and CDR2 FQGNSA. The CDR3 is 14 residues long. The ends lost 3 bases at V and 15 bases at J; junction bases unmatched: 9.

V is TRBV14 and J is TRBJ2-3; TRBD1 is a possible D gene (6 bases). The length of the CDR3 is 15 residues. The ends were cut back, 4 bases at V and 2 bases at J, with 13 bases in the middle. Germline-derived CDR1 and CDR2 are SGHDN and FVKESK. The CDR3 sequence is CASSLSQGFTDTQYF. Here the CDR3 DNA reads TGTGCCAGCAGCCTGTCACAGGGATTCACAGATACGCAGTATTTT.

V usage is TRBV15 and J usage is TRBJ2-7; 7 bases are shared with TRBD2. Trimming at V came to 1 base and at J to 2 bases, leaving 5 bases not matched to a gene. CDR3 length equals 15 residues. From germline, CDR1 is LNHNV and CDR2 YYDKDF (reference sequence). CDR3: CATSRGLAEAYEQYF. The CDR3 nucleotides are TGTGCCACCAGCAGAGGACTAGCTGAAGCCTACGAGCAGTACTTC.

This clone was observed a single time. This chain uses TRBV9 with TRBJ2-5, with TRBD1 matching over 12 bases. V was clipped by 3 bases and J by 5 bases; unmatched bases: 5. The CDR3 runs to 15 residues. The V gene's germline CDR1 is SGDLS and CDR2 YYNGEE. The CDR3 sequence is CASSAGGQGAETQYF. Here the CDR3 DNA reads TGTGCCAGCAGCGCCGGGGGACAGGGGGCTGAGACCCAGTACTTC.

This clone was detected once. The CDR3 DNA reads TGTGCCAGCAGCCAAGGTGCACTACTCCAAGAGACCCAGTACTTC. Protein product: CASSQGALLQETQYF. This sequence joins TRBV14 and TRBJ2-5; no reliable D call. The CDR3 covers 15 residues. Germline CDR1 SGHDN, CDR2 FVKESK. V lost 1 base and J lost 1, with 10 bases in between.

This sequence joins TRBV2 and TRBJ2-6; D gene unclear. Trimming took off 6 bases at V and 5 bases at J, with 5 bases between the two ends. Germline loops: CDR1 SNHLY, CDR2 FYNNEI. There are 12 residues in the CDR3. The CDR3, as DNA: TGTGCCAGCAGAGACTGGGCCAACGTCCTGACTTTC. It specifies CASRDWANVLTF.

This clone was seen a single time. This chain links TRBV11-2 with TRBJ2-5; 7 nucleotides line up with TRBD1. The last part of the DNA fits TRBJ2-7 better; the J call may be wrong. From germline, CDR1 is SGHAT and CDR2 FQNNGV. This CDR3 is 15 amino acids long. CDR3 nucleotides: TGTGCCAGCAGCTTAGGGCCTCCAGGGGGATACGAGCAGTACTTC. Its protein is CASSLGPPGGYEQYF.

Concerning this clone: One end of the junction fails to match germline, which may point to a read error. Other nucleotide sequences from this sample produce the same CDR3. The chain recombines TRBV28 with TRBJ1-2; no definite D call. The germline gives CDR1 MDHEN, CDR2 SYDVKM. The CDR3 has 13 amino acids. The CDR3 DNA reads TGTGCCAGCAGTTTCGGAGCTAACTATGGCTACACTTTC. Its protein is CASSFGANYGYTF.

The V gene is TRBV9, the J gene TRBJ2-3; 11 bases are shared with TRBD2. Losses at the gene ends were 4 bases for V and 10 bases for J; bases not matched to a gene: 11. This CDR3 has 15 residues. The germline gives CDR1 SGDLS, CDR2 YYNGEE. As DNA, the CDR3 is TGTGCCAGCAGCAACCAACTAGCGGGAGACCCTGCGCAGTATTTT. This encodes CASSNQLAGDPAQYF.

The V and J genes are TRBV19 and TRBJ2-7; 10 bases map to TRBD1. CDR1 and CDR2 (germline): LNHDA, SQIVND (reference sequence). After removal of 10 bases from V and 6 bases from J, the junction contained 15 bases not matched to a gene. The CDR3 spans 15 residues. CDR3 in amino acids: CATKPGTGDMSEQYF. The CDR3, as DNA: TGTGCCACTAAGCCCGGGACAGGGGATATGAGCGAGCAGTACTTC. Full variable domain (missing parts from reference TRBV19 and TRBJ2-7): DGGITQSPKYLFRKEGQNVTLSCEQNLNHDAMYWYRQDPGQGLRLIYYSQIVNDFQKGDIAEGYSVSREKKESFPLTVTSAQKNPTAFYLCATKPGTGDMSEQYFGPGTRLTVT.

The genes are TRBV2 and TRBJ2-3, with 7 positions matching TRBD1. J lost 11 bases, V lost 2 bases, and 4 bases had no gene match. The CDR3 sequence is 12 residues long. Per germline, CDR1 SNHLY and CDR2 FYNNEI. CDR3 in amino acids: CASSESGQQQYF. For the CDR3, the DNA is TGTGCCAGCAGTGAATCGGGACAGCAGCAGTATTTT.